A single sample gave rise to the 11 T cell receptor beta chains below, sequenced in a study of cytomegalovirus exposure and HLA in healthy donors. PCR used 60 Vbeta primers and 13 Jbeta primers. Sequencing was performed with immunoSEQ multiplex PCR; in TCRdb, only in-frame clones are kept and a portion is missing. Of 80,000 to 130,000 clones in the sample, around three quarters were seen once. Specimen: PBMCs. Every receptor here comes from a female donor in good health and CMV-seropositive.

V and J are TRBV7-2 and TRBJ2-6; 9 nucleotides align to TRBD2. Trimming cost V 5 bases and J 0 bases; bases outside gene matches: 11. The germline V gene has CDR1 SGHTA and CDR2 FQGNSA. The CDR3 has 19 amino acids. The chain's CDR3 is CASSPFLAGHGSGANVLTF. The CDR3 nucleotides are TGTGCCAGCAGCCCGTTCCTAGCGGGGCACGGCTCTGGGGCCAACGTCCTGACTTTC.

The chain has TRBV4-2 and TRBJ2-1; 12 bases line up with TRBD2. Losses at the gene ends were 4 bases for V and 8 bases for J; bases not matched to a gene: 15. Germline lookup yields CDR1 LGHNA and CDR2 YNFKEQ. There are 18 residues in the CDR3. The CDR3 DNA reads TGTGCCAGCAGCCGCCGGGGCAGGGCTAGCGGGGGGGCCCATGAGCAGTTCTTC. This encodes CASSRRGRASGGAHEQFF.

The chain uses TRBV10-3 and TRBJ2-1; TRBD2 might be the D (6 bases). Germline values: CDR1 ENHRY, CDR2 SYGVKD. Trimming took off 11 bases at V and 8 bases at J, with 22 bases between the two ends. CDR3 size: 14 residues. The CDR3, as DNA: TGTGCCTCCGCGGAGGGCTACCCCGCCGATGAGCAGTTCTTC. Protein: CASAEGYPADEQFF.

The J gene is TRBJ1-1, the V gene TRBV6-5; D call uncertain. The CDR3 spans 15 residues. CDR1 is MNHEY and CDR2 is SVGAGI in the germline V gene. V lost 5 bases and J 5 bases, leaving 18 bases between the germline ends. The chain's CDR3 is CASSTPRREKTEAFF. The CDR3 coding sequence is TGTGCCAGCAGTACCCCCAGGAGGGAAAAGACTGAAGCTTTCTTT.

The gene calls are TRBV5-1 and TRBJ1-1; D gene ambiguous. Between the trimmed V and J ends, which lost 4 bases and 1 base, there was a span of 8 bases. Germline lookup yields CDR1 SGHRS and CDR2 YFSETQ. CDR3 size: 13 residues. CDR3 protein: CASSIRKNTEAFF. The CDR3, as DNA: TGCGCCAGCAGCATCAGGAAGAACACTGAAGCTTTCTTT.

J is TRBJ2-3 and V is TRBV19; 9 positions agree with TRBD2. V shed 2 bases and J 5 bases; nucleotides not matched to a gene: 8. The CDR3 sequence is 16 residues long. In germline, CDR1 is LNHDA, CDR2 SQIVND (reference sequence). The chain's CDR3 is CASSIWGLASGDTQYF. CDR3 sequence (DNA): TGTGCCAGTAGTATATGGGGACTAGCCTCAGGAGATACGCAGTATTTT.

The chain carries TRBV5-8 and TRBJ2-3; tentative D call: TRBD1 (6 bases). The CDR3 sequence is 16 residues long. The germline CDR1 and CDR2 sequences are SGHTS and YDEGEE. Trimming shortened V by 2 bases and J by 1 base, and 14 bases separated the two germline ends. The CDR3 DNA sequence: TGTGCCAGCAGCTTAGACACAGGGATTCGCACAGATACGCAGTATTTT. Translation: CASSLDTGIRTDTQYF.

The V and J genes are TRBV7-2 and TRBJ2-5, with 13 bases matching TRBD2. The CDR3 consists of 17 residues. With 1 base clipped from V and 0 bases from J, the junction kept 2 bases outside the gene matches. Germline values: CDR1 SGHTA, CDR2 FQGNSA. DNA for the CDR3: TGTGCCAGCAGCTTAGTACTAGCGGGGGGGTACCAAGAGACCCAGTACTTC. This encodes CASSLVLAGGYQETQYF.

The chain couples TRBV5-1 to TRBJ2-7, with a possible D match to TRBD2 (5 bases). Trimming left V 0 bases short and J 0 bases short, with 7 bases between. The CDR3 runs 14 residues. In germline, CDR1 is SGHRS, CDR2 YFSETQ. The CDR3, as DNA: TGCGCCAGCAGCTTGGAGCGGATCTCCTACGAGCAGTACTTC. Translating it yields CASSLERISYEQYF.

In its sample, this clone was seen a few times. This rearrangement joins TRBV4-3 to TRBJ2-4; 11 bases agree with TRBD1. This CDR3 is 16 amino acids long. Germline V CDR1 and CDR2: LGHNA, YSLEER. The V gene end was trimmed by 1 base and the J gene end by 6 bases; junction bases not matched to a gene: 5. CDR3 nucleotides: TGCGCCAGCAGCCAAGCGGGACAGGGGGGGGGAAACATTCAGTACTTC. Translation gives CASSQAGQGGGNIQYF.

The chain uses TRBV30 and TRBJ2-6, with TRBD2 identical over 10 bases. The CDR3 spans 16 residues. CDR1 is GTSNPN and CDR2 is SVGIG in the germline V gene (reference sequence). Trimming took 4 bases from V and 1 from J; bases not matched to a gene: 4. In nucleotides, the CDR3 is TGTGCCTGGACTAGCGGGAGTTCTTCTGGGGCCAACGTCCTGACTTTC. This codes for CAWTSGSSSGANVLTF.